Included here is one T cell receptor beta chain sequence, with context. What it binds is unknown. This sample stems from a study of T cells in tuberculosis. Looking at the study overall: A South African cohort included IGRA-negative adolescents, latently infected IGRA-positive adolescents and adults with active tuberculosis.

Study-level points and caveats: Samples were chosen by availability of cryopreserved specimens. Active tuberculosis alpha repertoires lay closer to GMM-specific TCRs than controls'. The TCR-beta difference was not significant; alpha differences partly reflected length.

The V gene's germline CDR1 is SQVTM and CDR2 ANQGSEA. This CDR3 comprises 15 residues. Trimming cost V 6 bases and J 5 bases; bases outside gene matches: 12. The table came from immunoSEQ multiplex PCR; TCRdb's copy has only in-frame clones and leaves some out. The table records 20,000 to 25,000 clones, 97% of them present only once. This clonotype was obtained from a donor aged 10 to 29 with latent tuberculosis or without tuberculosis infection. The chain couples TRBV29-1 to TRBJ1-4; the match to TRBD1 covers 7 bases. Source material: PBMCs. CDR3 sequence: CSVLNRDSLNEKLFF. The CDR3 region has the DNA TGCAGCGTACTAAACCGGGACAGTCTCAATGAAAAACTGTTTTTT.